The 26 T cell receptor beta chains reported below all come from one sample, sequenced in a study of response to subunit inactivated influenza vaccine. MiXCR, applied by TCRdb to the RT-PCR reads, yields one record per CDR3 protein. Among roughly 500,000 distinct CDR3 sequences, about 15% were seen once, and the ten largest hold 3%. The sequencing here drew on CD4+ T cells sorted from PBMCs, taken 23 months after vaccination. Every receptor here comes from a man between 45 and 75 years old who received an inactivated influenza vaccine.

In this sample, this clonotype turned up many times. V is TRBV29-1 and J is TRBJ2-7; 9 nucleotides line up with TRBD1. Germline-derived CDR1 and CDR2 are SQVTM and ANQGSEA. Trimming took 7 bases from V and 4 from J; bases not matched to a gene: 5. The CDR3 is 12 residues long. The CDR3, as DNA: TGCAGCGCCGGGACAGGGCGTTACGAGCAGTACTTC. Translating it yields CSAGTGRYEQYF.

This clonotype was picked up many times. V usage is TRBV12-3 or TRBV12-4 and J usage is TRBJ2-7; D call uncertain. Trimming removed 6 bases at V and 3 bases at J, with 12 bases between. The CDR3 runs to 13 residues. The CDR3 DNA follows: TGTGCCAGCAGCCCCGGACGGAACTACGAGCAGTACTTC. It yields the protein CASSPGRNYEQYF.

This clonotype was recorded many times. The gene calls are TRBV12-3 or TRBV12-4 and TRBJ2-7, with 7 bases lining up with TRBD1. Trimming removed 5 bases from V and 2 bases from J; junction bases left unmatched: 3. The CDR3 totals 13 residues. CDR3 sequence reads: CASSRTGTYEQYF. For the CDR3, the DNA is TGTGCCAGCAGTCGGACAGGAACCTACGAGCAGTACTTC.

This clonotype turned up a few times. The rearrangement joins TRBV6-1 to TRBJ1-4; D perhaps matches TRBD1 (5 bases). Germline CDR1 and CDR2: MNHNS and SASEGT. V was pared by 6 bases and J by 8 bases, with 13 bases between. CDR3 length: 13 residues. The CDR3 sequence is CASSRPTVEKLFF. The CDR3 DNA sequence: TGTGCCAGCAGCCGACCGACAGTGGAAAAACTGTTTTTT.

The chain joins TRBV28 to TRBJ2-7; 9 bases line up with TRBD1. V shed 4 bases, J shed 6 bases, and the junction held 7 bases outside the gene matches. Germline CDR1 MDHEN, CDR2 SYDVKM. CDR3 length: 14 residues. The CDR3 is CASSSPGTGTEQYF. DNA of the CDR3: TGTGCCAGCAGTTCCCCCGGGACAGGGACCGAGCAGTACTTC.

CDR3 region: CASSQDRPPNTEAFF. In nucleotides, the CDR3 is TGTGCCAGCAGCCAAGACCGACCTCCGAACACTGAAGCTTTCTTT. The chain carries TRBV4-2 and TRBJ1-1, with D unresolved. Germline V gene data show CDR1 as LGHNA and CDR2 as YNFKEQ. The CDR3 sequence is 15 residues long. V dropped 0 bases and J dropped 1 base, with 9 bases sitting between them.

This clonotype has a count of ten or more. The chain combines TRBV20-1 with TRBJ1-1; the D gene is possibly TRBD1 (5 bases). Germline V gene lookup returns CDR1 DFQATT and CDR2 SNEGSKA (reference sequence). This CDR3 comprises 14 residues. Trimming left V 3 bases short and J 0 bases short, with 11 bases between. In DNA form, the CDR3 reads TGCAGTGCTAGCCCCGGGACGGTGAACACTGAAGCTTTCTTT. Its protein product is CSASPGTVNTEAFF.

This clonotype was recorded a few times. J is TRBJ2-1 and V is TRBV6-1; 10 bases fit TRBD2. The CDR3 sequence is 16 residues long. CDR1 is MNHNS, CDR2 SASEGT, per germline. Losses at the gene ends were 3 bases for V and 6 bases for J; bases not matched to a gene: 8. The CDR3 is CASSDKASGSGNEQFF. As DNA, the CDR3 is TGTGCCAGCAGTGACAAGGCTAGCGGGAGCGGCAATGAGCAGTTCTTC.

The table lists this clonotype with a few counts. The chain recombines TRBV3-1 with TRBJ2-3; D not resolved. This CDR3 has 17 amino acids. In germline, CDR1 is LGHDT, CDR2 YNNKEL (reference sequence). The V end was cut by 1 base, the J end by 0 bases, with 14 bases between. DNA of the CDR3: TGTGCCAGCAGCCAAGTGTCGGTCAAACAAAGCACAGATACGCAGTATTTT. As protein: CASSQVSVKQSTDTQYF.

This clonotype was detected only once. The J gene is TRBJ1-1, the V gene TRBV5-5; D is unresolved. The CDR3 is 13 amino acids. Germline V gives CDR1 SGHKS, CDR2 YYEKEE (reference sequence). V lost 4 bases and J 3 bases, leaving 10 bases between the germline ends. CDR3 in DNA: TGTGCCAGCAGCCTTTGGTTCGACACTGAAGCTTTCTTT. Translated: CASSLWFDTEAFF.

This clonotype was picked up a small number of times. CDR3 region: CASSLGQGAAKNIQYF. CDR3 nucleotide sequence: TGCGCCAGCAGCTTGGGACAGGGGGCTGCCAAAAACATTCAGTACTTC. The J gene is TRBJ2-4, the V gene TRBV5-1; 10 nucleotides agree with TRBD1. This CDR3 spans 16 amino acids. Germline CDR1 SGHRS, CDR2 YFSETQ. J lost 1 base, V lost 0 bases, and 1 base had no gene match.

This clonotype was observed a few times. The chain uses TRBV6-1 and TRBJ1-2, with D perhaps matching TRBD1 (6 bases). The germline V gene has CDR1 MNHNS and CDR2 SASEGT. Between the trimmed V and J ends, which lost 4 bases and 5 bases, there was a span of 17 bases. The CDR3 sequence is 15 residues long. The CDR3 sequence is CASSVTGAGIYGYTF. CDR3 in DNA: TGTGCCAGCAGTGTAACGGGGGCCGGCATATATGGCTACACCTTC.

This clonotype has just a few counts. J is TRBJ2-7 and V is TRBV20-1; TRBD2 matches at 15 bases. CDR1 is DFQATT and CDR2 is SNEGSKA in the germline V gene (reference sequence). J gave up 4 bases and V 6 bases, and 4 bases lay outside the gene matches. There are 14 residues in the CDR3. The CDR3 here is CSATGTSGGYEQYF. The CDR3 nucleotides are TGCAGTGCCACAGGGACTAGCGGGGGGTACGAGCAGTACTTC.

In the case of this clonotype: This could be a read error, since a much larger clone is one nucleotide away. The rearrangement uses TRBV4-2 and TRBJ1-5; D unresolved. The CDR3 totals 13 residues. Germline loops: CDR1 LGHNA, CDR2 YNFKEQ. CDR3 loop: CASSQELYQPQQF. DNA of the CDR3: TGTGCCAGCAGCCAAGAGTTGTATCAGCCCCAGCAATTT.

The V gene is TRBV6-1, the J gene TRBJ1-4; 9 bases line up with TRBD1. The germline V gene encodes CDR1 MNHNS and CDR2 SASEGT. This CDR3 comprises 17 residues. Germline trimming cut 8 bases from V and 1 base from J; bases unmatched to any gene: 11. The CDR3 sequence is CASRMDRGVGTNEKLFF. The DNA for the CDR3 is TGTGCCAGCCGGATGGACAGGGGAGTTGGAACTAATGAAAAACTGTTTTTT.

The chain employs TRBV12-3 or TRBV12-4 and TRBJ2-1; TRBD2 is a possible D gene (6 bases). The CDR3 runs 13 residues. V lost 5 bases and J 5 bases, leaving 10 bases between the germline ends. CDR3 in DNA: TGTGCCAGCAGTACGGGCGGGAACAATGAGCAGTTCTTC. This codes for CASSTGGNNEQFF.

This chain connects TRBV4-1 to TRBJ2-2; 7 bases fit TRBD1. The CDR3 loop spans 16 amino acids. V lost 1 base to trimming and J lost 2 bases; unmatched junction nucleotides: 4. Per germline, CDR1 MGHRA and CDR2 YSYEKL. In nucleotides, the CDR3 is TGCGCCAGCAGCCAAGGTAGACAGGGAAACACCGGGGAGCTGTTTTTT. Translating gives CASSQGRQGNTGELFF.

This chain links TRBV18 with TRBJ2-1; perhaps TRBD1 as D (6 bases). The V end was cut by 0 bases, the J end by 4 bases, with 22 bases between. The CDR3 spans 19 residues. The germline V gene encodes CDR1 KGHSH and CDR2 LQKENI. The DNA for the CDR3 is TGTGCCAGCTCACCACCCGACCCTATAAGTACAGGGATATACAATGAGCAGTTCTTC. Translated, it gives CASSPPDPISTGIYNEQFF.

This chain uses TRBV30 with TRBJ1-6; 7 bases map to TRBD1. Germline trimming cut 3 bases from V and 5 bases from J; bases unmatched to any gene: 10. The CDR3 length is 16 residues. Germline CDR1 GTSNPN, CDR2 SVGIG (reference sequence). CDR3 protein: CAWRTRTTGNNSPLHF. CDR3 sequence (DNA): TGTGCCTGGAGGACGAGAACGACAGGGAATAATTCACCCCTCCACTTT.

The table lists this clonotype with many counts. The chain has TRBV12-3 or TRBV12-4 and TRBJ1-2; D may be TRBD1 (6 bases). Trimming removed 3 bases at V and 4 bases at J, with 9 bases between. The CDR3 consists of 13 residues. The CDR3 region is CASSFDRSYGYTF. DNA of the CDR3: TGTGCCAGCAGTTTCGACAGGAGCTATGGCTACACCTTC.

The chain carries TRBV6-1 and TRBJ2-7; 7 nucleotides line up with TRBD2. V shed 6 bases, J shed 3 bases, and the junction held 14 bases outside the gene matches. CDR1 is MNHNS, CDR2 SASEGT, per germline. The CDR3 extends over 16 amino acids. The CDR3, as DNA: TGTGCCAGCAGCCCCATGGGGGTAGGGGAGGGCTACGAGCAGTACTTC. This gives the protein CASSPMGVGEGYEQYF.

The CDR3 DNA reads as TGTGCCACCAGCAGAGACGCCTTGTACAATGAGCAGTTCTTC. Its protein product is CATSRDALYNEQFF. This chain uses TRBV15 with TRBJ2-1, with D hard to call. Germline V gene data show CDR1 as LNHNV and CDR2 as YYDKDF (reference sequence). V was pared by 0 bases and J by 4 bases, with 7 bases between. The CDR3 is made up of 14 amino acids.

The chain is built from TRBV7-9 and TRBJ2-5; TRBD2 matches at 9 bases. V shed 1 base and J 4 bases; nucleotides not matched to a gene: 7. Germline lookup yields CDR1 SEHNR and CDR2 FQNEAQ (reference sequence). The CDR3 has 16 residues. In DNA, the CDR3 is TGTGCCAGCAGCTTAGGGCCGGGACTAGCACGAGAGACCCAGTACTTC. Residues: CASSLGPGLARETQYF.

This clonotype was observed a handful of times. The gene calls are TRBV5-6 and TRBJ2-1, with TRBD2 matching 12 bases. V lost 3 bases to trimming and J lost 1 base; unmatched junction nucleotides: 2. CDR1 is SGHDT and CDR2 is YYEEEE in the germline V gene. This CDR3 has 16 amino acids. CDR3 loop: CASSSGLAGSYNEQFF. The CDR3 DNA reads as TGTGCCAGCAGCTCTGGACTAGCGGGATCCTACAATGAGCAGTTCTTC.

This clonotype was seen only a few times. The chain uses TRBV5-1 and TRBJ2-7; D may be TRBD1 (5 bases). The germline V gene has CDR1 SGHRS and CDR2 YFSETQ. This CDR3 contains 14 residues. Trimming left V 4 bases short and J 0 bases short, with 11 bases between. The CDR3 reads CASSRPQDSYEQYF. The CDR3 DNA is TGCGCCAGCAGCCGGCCACAGGACTCCTACGAGCAGTACTTC. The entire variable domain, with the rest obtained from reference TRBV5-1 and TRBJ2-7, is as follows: KAGVTQTPRYLIKTRGQQVTLSCSPISGHRSVSWYQQTPGQGLQFLFEYFSETQRNKGNFPGRFSGRQFSNSRSEMNVSTLELGDSALYLCASSRPQDSYEQYFGPGTRLTVT.

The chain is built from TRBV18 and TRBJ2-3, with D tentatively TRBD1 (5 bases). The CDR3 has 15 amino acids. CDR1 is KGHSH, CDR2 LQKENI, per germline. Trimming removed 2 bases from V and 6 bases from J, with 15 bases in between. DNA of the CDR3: TGTGCCAGCTCACCAACAGGTGGGATAGAGGATACGCAGTATTTT. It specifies CASSPTGGIEDTQYF.